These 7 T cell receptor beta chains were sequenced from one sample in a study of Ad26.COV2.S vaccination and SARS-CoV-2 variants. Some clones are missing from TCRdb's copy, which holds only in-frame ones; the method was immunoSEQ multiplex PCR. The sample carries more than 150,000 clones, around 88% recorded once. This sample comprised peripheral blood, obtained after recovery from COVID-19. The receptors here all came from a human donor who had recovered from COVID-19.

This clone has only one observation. The CDR3 DNA follows: TGTGCCAGCTCACCGTCTGTCGAGGCTTCACCCCTCCACTTT. It is translated as CASSPSVEASPLHF. This chain uses TRBV18 with TRBJ1-6; no clear D. Looked up from germline, CDR1 is KGHSH and CDR2 is LQKENI. CDR3 length equals 14 residues. Trimming shortened V by 3 bases and J by 9 bases, and 12 bases separated the two germline ends.

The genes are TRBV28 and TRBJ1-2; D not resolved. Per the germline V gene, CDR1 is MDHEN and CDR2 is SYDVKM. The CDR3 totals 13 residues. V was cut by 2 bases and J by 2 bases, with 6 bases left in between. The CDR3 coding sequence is TGTGCCAGCAGTTTAGGACGGAACTATGGCTACACCTTC. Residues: CASSLGRNYGYTF.

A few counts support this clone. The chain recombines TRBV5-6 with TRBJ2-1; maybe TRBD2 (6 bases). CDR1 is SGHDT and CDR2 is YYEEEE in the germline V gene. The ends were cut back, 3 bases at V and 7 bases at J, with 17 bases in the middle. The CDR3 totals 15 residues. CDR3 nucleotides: TGTGCCAGCAGCTCGGGACTGGGAGCGTGGAATGAGCAGTTCTTC. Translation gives CASSSGLGAWNEQFF.

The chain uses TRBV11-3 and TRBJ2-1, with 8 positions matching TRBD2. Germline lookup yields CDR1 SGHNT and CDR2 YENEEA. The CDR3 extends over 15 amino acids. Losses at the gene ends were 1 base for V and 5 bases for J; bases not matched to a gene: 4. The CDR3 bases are TGTGCCAGCAGCTTAGGGGCGGGAGGTAACAATGAGCAGTTCTTC. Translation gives CASSLGAGGNNEQFF.

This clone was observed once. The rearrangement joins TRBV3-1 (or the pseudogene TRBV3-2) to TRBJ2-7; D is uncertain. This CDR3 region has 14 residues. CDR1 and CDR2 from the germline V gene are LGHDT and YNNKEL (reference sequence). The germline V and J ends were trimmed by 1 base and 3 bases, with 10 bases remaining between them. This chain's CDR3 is CASSQGPTLYEQYF. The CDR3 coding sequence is TGTGCCAGCAGCCAAGGCCCGACTCTCTACGAGCAGTACTTC.

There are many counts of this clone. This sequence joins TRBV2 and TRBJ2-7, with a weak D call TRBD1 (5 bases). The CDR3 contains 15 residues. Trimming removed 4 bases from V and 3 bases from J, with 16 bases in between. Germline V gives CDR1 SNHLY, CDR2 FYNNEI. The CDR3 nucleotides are TGTGCCAGCAGTGGCCCCGCGTGGGGCAGCTACGAGCAGTACTTC. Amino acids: CASSGPAWGSYEQYF.

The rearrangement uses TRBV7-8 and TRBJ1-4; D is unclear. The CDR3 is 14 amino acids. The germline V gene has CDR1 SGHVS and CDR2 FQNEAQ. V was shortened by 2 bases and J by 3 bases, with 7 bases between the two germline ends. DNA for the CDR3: TGTGCCAGCAGCTTATACGGATCTAATGAAAAACTGTTTTTT. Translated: CASSLYGSNEKLFF.